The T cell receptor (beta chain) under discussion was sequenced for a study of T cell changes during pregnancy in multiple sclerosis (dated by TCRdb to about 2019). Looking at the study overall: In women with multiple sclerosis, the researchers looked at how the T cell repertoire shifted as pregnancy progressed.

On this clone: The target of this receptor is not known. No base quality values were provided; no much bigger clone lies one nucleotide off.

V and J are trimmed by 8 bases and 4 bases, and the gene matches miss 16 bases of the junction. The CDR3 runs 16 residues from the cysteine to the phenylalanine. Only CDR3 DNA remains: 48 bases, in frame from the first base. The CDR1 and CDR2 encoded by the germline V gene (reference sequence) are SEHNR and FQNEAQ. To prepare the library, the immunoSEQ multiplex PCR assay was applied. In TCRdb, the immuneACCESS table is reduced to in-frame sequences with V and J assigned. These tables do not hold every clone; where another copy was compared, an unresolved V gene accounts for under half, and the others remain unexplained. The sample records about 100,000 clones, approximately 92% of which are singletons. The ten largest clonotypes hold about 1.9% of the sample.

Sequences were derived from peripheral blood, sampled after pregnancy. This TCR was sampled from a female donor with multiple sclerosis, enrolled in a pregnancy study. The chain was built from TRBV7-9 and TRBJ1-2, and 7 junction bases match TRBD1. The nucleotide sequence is TGTGCCAGCTCCCTCACCCACAGGGGTAGGGGCTATGGCTACACCTTC. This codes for CASSLTHRGRGYGYTF.